A selection of T cell receptor beta chains follows, all from one sample in a study of blood T cells in healthy people across ages. TCRdb redid the calling of the 5' RACE reads with MiXCR, one entry per CDR3 protein. Of hundreds of thousands of distinct CDR3 sequences in the sample, about 55% were seen once. Material for sequencing was blood. The receptors here all came from a man older than 75 in good health. The CDR3 runs from the conserved cysteine through the conserved F or W. The D gene is left open where the match is weak. Not every row has a clone size; where given, it reads once, few, many or a size class.

abundance | d_gene | j_gene | v_gene | CDR3nt | CDR3aa
- | - | TRBJ2-6 | TRBV12-3/TRBV12-4 | TGTGCCAGCAGTACACGTGGACTCCTTGGTGGGGCCAACGTCCTGACTTTC | CASSTRGLLGGANVLTF
once | - | TRBJ1-6 | TRBV20-1 | TGCAGTGCTCACGACCCAATGCCGGGATCCTATAATTCACCCCTCCACTTT | CSAHDPMPGSYNSPLHF
few | TRBD1 | TRBJ1-2 | TRBV5-1 | TGCGCCAGCAGCTTCGGACAGGGAGCTAACTATGGCTACACCTTC | CASSFGQGANYGYTF
- | - | TRBJ2-3 | TRBV6-2/TRBV6-3 | TGTGCCACCTCCCTAGGAGGGCCCCACAGATACGCGTATTTT | CATSLGGPHRYAYF
- | TRBD2 | TRBJ2-7 | TRBV6-2/TRBV6-3 | TGTGCCAGCAGACCACTAGCGGTAAGCTCCTACGAGCAGTACTTC | CASRPLAVSSYEQYF
- | TRBD2 | TRBJ2-7 | TRBV11-2 | TGTGCCAGCAGCTTACCCGGCGGGGGCTCCTACGAGCAGTACTTC | CASSLPGGGSYEQYF
many | TRBD1 | TRBJ2-7 | TRBV6-5 | TGTGCCAGCAGGAAGACAGGGTCCTACGAGCAGTACTTC | CASRKTGSYEQYF
- | - | TRBJ2-5 | TRBV3-1 | TGTGCCAGCAGCCAAGACCCGGGCACCCAGTACTTC | CASSQDPGTQYF
- | - | TRBJ2-1 | TRBV19 | TGTGCCAGTAGTATTTCCTACAATGAGCAGTTCTTC | CASSISYNEQFF
few | TRBD2 | TRBJ2-5 | TRBV13 | TGTGCCAGCAGCTTCGGGAGGGTAACCCGCGGGCAGTACTTC | CASSFGRVTRGQYF
- | - | TRBJ2-1 | TRBV5-5 | TGTGCCAGCAGCTACTCCCAGGGATCCCGCCCCTACAATGAGCAGTTCTTC | CASSYSQGSRPYNEQFF
- | - | TRBJ2-1 | TRBV20-1 | TGCAGTGCCCGACCGCTAGTTAGTTACGATGAGCAGTTCTTC | CSARPLVSYDEQFF
- | - | TRBJ2-6 | TRBV5-1 | TGCGCCAGCAGCTTGACCCACGTTGGGTCGGGGACCAACGTCCTGACTTTC | CASSLTHVGSGTNVLTF
few | - | TRBJ1-4 | TRBV12-3/TRBV12-4 | TGTGCCAGCAGTTATCGGCGCGTTAATGAAAAACTGTTTTTT | CASSYRRVNEKLFF
- | TRBD2 | TRBJ2-7 | TRBV7-9 | TGTGCCAGCAGCTCCCTGGGACTAGCGGCTCTGGGCGAGCAGTACTTC | CASSSLGLAALGEQYF
- | - | TRBJ2-2 | TRBV6-6 | TGTGCCAGCACTCGACTTTCCGGGGAGCTGTTTTTT | CASTRLSGELFF